Listed below are T cell receptor beta chains from one sample, sequenced in a study of cytomegalovirus exposure and HLA in healthy donors. TCRdb's copy holds only in-frame clones and misses some; the assay was immunoSEQ multiplex PCR. The data show about 160,000 clones, 80% seen once. The sequenced sample consisted of PBMCs. The source of these receptors is a man aged 18 to 29 in good health and CMV-seropositive. Each CDR3 is given with its conserved first and last residue. A D gene is named only where the DNA matches it firmly. Clone sizes are given selectively: once, few, many, or a class where the clone is expanded.

abundance: NA; d_gene: TRBD2; v_gene: TRBV4-2; j_gene: TRBJ2-7; CDR3nt: TGTGCCAGCAGCCAAGAGACTCCACTAGCGGGAGCTCACTACGAGCAGTACTTC; CDR3aa: CASSQETPLAGAHYEQYF
abundance: NA; d_gene: TRBD1; v_gene: TRBV2; j_gene: TRBJ1-5; CDR3nt: TGTGCCAGCAGTGACACAGGGGGTAGTCAGCCCCAGCATTTT; CDR3aa: CASSDTGGSQPQHF
abundance: NA; d_gene: NA; v_gene: TRBV5-4; j_gene: TRBJ1-2; CDR3nt: TGTGCCAGCAGCCTCTACGGGGGGGTTCCTGGCTACACCTTC; CDR3aa: CASSLYGGVPGYTF
abundance: NA; d_gene: NA; v_gene: TRBV9; j_gene: TRBJ1-1; CDR3nt: TGTGCCAGCAGCGTCTCAGGGTACACTGAAGCTTTCTTT; CDR3aa: CASSVSGYTEAFF
abundance: NA; d_gene: NA; v_gene: TRBV11-2; j_gene: TRBJ2-7; CDR3nt: TGTGCCAGCAGCTTAGATAAGGGGTCGAACGAGCAGTACTTC; CDR3aa: CASSLDKGSNEQYF
abundance: few; d_gene: NA; v_gene: TRBV21-1; j_gene: TRBJ1-1; CDR3nt: TGTGCCGGGGAGGGGGGTCACACTGAAGCTTTCTTT; CDR3aa: CAGEGGHTEAFF
abundance: once; d_gene: NA; v_gene: TRBV6-1; j_gene: TRBJ1-2; CDR3nt: TGTGCCAGCAGGGTGGGGGTGGGAGGTGGCTACACCTTC; CDR3aa: CASRVGVGGGYTF
abundance: NA; d_gene: NA; v_gene: TRBV5-1; j_gene: TRBJ2-1; CDR3nt: TGCGCCAGCAGCCATCTAGACAGGCAATTATACAATGAGCAGTTCTTC; CDR3aa: CASSHLDRQLYNEQFF
abundance: NA; d_gene: NA; v_gene: TRBV19; j_gene: TRBJ2-4; CDR3nt: TGTGCCAGTAGCCAGACAGGCGTCCTCGCCAAAAACATTCAGTACTTC; CDR3aa: CASSQTGVLAKNIQYF
abundance: NA; d_gene: NA; v_gene: TRBV7-9; j_gene: TRBJ1-1; CDR3nt: TGTGCCAGCAGCTTACAGGGCGAAGCTTTCTTT; CDR3aa: CASSLQGEAFF
abundance: NA; d_gene: NA; v_gene: TRBV5-1; j_gene: TRBJ2-1; CDR3nt: TGCGCCAGCAGCTTGGCTGGTAGTGAGCAGTTCTTC; CDR3aa: CASSLAGSEQFF
abundance: NA; d_gene: NA; v_gene: TRBV11-2; j_gene: TRBJ1-1; CDR3nt: TGTGCCAGCAGCCCTATGACAGGAATGAACACTGAAGCTTTCTTT; CDR3aa: CASSPMTGMNTEAFF
abundance: NA; d_gene: NA; v_gene: TRBV4-3; j_gene: TRBJ1-5; CDR3nt: TGCGCCAGCAGCCAAGGTCTGGGGCCAAGTCAGCCCCAGCATTTT; CDR3aa: CASSQGLGPSQPQHF
abundance: NA; d_gene: TRBD2; v_gene: TRBV4-1; j_gene: TRBJ2-7; CDR3nt: TGCGCCAGCAGCCAACATCCGGGGGGAAGCTCCTACGAGCAGTACTTC; CDR3aa: CASSQHPGGSSYEQYF
abundance: NA; d_gene: NA; v_gene: TRBV5-6; j_gene: TRBJ1-2; CDR3nt: TGTGCCAGCAGCTTGGCCCAGGCACCCGGTGGCTACACCTTC; CDR3aa: CASSLAQAPGGYTF
abundance: NA; d_gene: NA; v_gene: TRBV4-1; j_gene: TRBJ1-5; CDR3nt: TGCGCCAGCAGCCAAGAGCCCGGGGATCAGCCCCAGCATTTT; CDR3aa: CASSQEPGDQPQHF
abundance: NA; d_gene: TRBD2; v_gene: TRBV5-4; j_gene: TRBJ2-3; CDR3nt: TGTGCCAGCAGCTCAGGTAGCGGGAGGCGCACAGATACGCAGTATTTT; CDR3aa: CASSSGSGRRTDTQYF
abundance: NA; d_gene: NA; v_gene: TRBV25-1; j_gene: TRBJ2-2; CDR3nt: TGTGCCAGCAGTGATACGGGGATGGGCACCGGGGAGCTGTTTTTT; CDR3aa: CASSDTGMGTGELFF
abundance: few; d_gene: NA; v_gene: TRBV7-9; j_gene: TRBJ1-6; CDR3nt: TGTGCCAGCACGGTCGCCGATAATTCACCCCTCCACTTT; CDR3aa: CASTVADNSPLHF
abundance: once; d_gene: NA; v_gene: TRBV7-8; j_gene: TRBJ1-1; CDR3nt: TGTGCCAGCAGCTACGACAGGAACACTGAAGCTTTCTTT; CDR3aa: CASSYDRNTEAFF
abundance: NA; d_gene: NA; v_gene: TRBV7-6; j_gene: TRBJ2-1; CDR3nt: TGTGCCTCAGCGGGCAATGAGCAGTTCTTC; CDR3aa: CASAGNEQFF
abundance: NA; d_gene: TRBD1; v_gene: TRBV6-5; j_gene: TRBJ2-7; CDR3nt: TGTGCCAGCAGTTACGGGACAGGGGGAGACGAGCAGTACTTC; CDR3aa: CASSYGTGGDEQYF
abundance: NA; d_gene: NA; v_gene: TRBV6-5; j_gene: TRBJ2-6; CDR3nt: TGTGCCAGCAGTTCCTCGGCATCTGGGGCCAACGTCCTGACTTTC; CDR3aa: CASSSSASGANVLTF
abundance: NA; d_gene: NA; v_gene: TRBV5-6; j_gene: TRBJ2-7; CDR3nt: TGTGCCAGCAGCTTGGGACAGTTCTCCTACGAGCAGTACTTC; CDR3aa: CASSLGQFSYEQYF
abundance: NA; d_gene: NA; v_gene: TRBV4-1; j_gene: TRBJ2-1; CDR3nt: TGCGCCAGCAGCCAAGATCGACTTAGTGCGGGGCAGTTCTTC; CDR3aa: CASSQDRLSAGQFF
abundance: NA; d_gene: NA; v_gene: TRBV5-4; j_gene: TRBJ2-3; CDR3nt: TGTGCCAGCAGCTTGGACAGCAGTCCCACAGATACGCAGTATTTT; CDR3aa: CASSLDSSPTDTQYF
abundance: NA; d_gene: NA; v_gene: TRBV7-9; j_gene: TRBJ1-1; CDR3nt: TGTGCCAGCAGCTTAGCTCGGGGGGGAGCTTTCTTT; CDR3aa: CASSLARGGAFF
abundance: once; d_gene: NA; v_gene: TRBV18; j_gene: TRBJ2-7; CDR3nt: TGTGCCAGCTCACCCGGGGTAGCCGACGAGCAGTACTTC; CDR3aa: CASSPGVADEQYF
abundance: NA; d_gene: TRBD1; v_gene: TRBV27; j_gene: TRBJ2-7; CDR3nt: TGTGCCAGCAGTTTACGTGGCGGGACAGGCGAGCAGTACTTC; CDR3aa: CASSLRGGTGEQYF
abundance: once; d_gene: NA; v_gene: TRBV5-1; j_gene: TRBJ2-4; CDR3nt: TGCGCCAGCAGCTTGCTTGAGGGAAACATTCAGTACTTC; CDR3aa: CASSLLEGNIQYF
abundance: NA; d_gene: NA; v_gene: TRBV2; j_gene: TRBJ2-1; CDR3nt: TGTGCCAGCAGTGAGCGGCTCAATGAGCAGTTCTTC; CDR3aa: CASSERLNEQFF
abundance: NA; d_gene: NA; v_gene: TRBV2; j_gene: TRBJ2-7; CDR3nt: TGTGCCAGCCGCGCGCGGGACTCCTACGAGCAGTACTTC; CDR3aa: CASRARDSYEQYF
abundance: NA; d_gene: NA; v_gene: TRBV27; j_gene: TRBJ2-5; CDR3nt: TGTGCCAGCAGCCTCGGGACTGACGTTCCGGAGCAGTACTTC; CDR3aa: CASSLGTDVPEQYF
abundance: NA; d_gene: NA; v_gene: TRBV7-8; j_gene: TRBJ1-1; CDR3nt: TGTGCCAGCAGCAGACAGGTGAACACTGAAGCTTTCTTT; CDR3aa: CASSRQVNTEAFF
abundance: NA; d_gene: TRBD2; v_gene: TRBV4-1; j_gene: TRBJ2-3; CDR3nt: TGCGCCAGCAGCCAGCTACTAGCGTCTAGCACAGATACGCAGTATTTT; CDR3aa: CASSQLLASSTDTQYF
abundance: NA; d_gene: TRBD1; v_gene: TRBV30; j_gene: TRBJ1-5; CDR3nt: TGTGCCTGGAGTGTGGGACAGGGCGGTCAGCCCCAGCATTTT; CDR3aa: CAWSVGQGGQPQHF
abundance: NA; d_gene: TRBD2; v_gene: TRBV28; j_gene: TRBJ2-1; CDR3nt: TGTGCCAGCAGTTTGGCTAGCGGTTACAATGAGCAGTTCTTC; CDR3aa: CASSLASGYNEQFF
abundance: NA; d_gene: NA; v_gene: TRBV6-1; j_gene: TRBJ1-1; CDR3nt: TGTGCCAGCAGTTACGGGACAGAAGCTTTCTTT; CDR3aa: CASSYGTEAFF
abundance: NA; d_gene: NA; v_gene: TRBV6-5; j_gene: TRBJ1-2; CDR3nt: TGTGCCAGCAGTTACGCCGATTTCAGGGATTCCGGCTACACCTTC; CDR3aa: CASSYADFRDSGYTF
abundance: once; d_gene: NA; v_gene: TRBV4-1; j_gene: TRBJ1-1; CDR3nt: TGCGCCAGCAGCCAAGACAGGTACACTGAAGCTTTCTTT; CDR3aa: CASSQDRYTEAFF
abundance: NA; d_gene: TRBD1; v_gene: TRBV5-8; j_gene: TRBJ1-5; CDR3nt: TGTGCCAGCAGCTTAACGACAGGGATAAGTCAGCCCCAGCATTTT; CDR3aa: CASSLTTGISQPQHF
abundance: NA; d_gene: TRBD2; v_gene: TRBV7-2; j_gene: TRBJ2-7; CDR3nt: TGTGCCAGCAGCCCCGGGACTAGAGCCTACGAGCAGTACTTC; CDR3aa: CASSPGTRAYEQYF
abundance: NA; d_gene: TRBD1; v_gene: TRBV10-2; j_gene: TRBJ2-7; CDR3nt: TGCGCCAGCAGGGACTTCACATACAGGGGAATATCCTACGAGCAGTACTTC; CDR3aa: CASRDFTYRGISYEQYF
abundance: NA; d_gene: NA; v_gene: TRBV27; j_gene: TRBJ2-1; CDR3nt: TGTGCCAGCAGTATGACCGGGACAATCACCTACAATGAGCAGTTCTTC; CDR3aa: CASSMTGTITYNEQFF
abundance: NA; d_gene: NA; v_gene: TRBV6-6; j_gene: TRBJ2-7; CDR3nt: TGTGCCAGCAGTTATGGCGGCCGGCGGGTCTCCTACGAGCAGTACTTC; CDR3aa: CASSYGGRRVSYEQYF
abundance: NA; d_gene: NA; v_gene: TRBV7-9; j_gene: TRBJ1-1; CDR3nt: TGTGCCAGCAGCTTAGAAGGACTCCCGAACACTGAAGCTTTCTTT; CDR3aa: CASSLEGLPNTEAFF
abundance: NA; d_gene: NA; v_gene: TRBV18; j_gene: TRBJ2-7; CDR3nt: TGTGCCAGCTTTAGGGGAACCACCTACGAGCAGTACTTC; CDR3aa: CASFRGTTYEQYF